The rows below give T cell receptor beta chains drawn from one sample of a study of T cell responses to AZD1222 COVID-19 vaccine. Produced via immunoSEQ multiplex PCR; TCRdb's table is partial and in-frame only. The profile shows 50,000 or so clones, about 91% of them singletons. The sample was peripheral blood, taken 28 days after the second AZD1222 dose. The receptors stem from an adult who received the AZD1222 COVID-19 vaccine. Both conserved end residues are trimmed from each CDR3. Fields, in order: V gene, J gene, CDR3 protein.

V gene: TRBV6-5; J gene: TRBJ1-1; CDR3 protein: ASIAGTGNTEAF
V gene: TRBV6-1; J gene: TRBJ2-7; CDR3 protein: ASSEGIAGGLPEQY
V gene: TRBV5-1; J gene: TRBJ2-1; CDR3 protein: ASSPGQGSYNEQF
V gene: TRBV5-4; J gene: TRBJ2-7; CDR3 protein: ASGTGDMGYEQY
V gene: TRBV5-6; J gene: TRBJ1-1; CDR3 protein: ASSRGQPNTEAF
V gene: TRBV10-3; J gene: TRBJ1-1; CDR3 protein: AISAGQGFNTEAF
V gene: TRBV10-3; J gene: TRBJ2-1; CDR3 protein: AIRGSGQDEQF
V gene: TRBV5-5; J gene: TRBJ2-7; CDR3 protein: ASSSGGAPYEQY
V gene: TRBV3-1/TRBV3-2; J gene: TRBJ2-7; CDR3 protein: ASSQIGQARYEQY
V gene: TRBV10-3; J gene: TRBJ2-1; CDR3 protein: AIRDGTGGNEQF
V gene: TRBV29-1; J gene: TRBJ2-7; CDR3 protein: SVGGASYEQY
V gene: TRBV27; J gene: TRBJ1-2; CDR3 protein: ASSLAKSGYGYT
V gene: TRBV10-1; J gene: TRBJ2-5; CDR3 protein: ASSSGAGETQY
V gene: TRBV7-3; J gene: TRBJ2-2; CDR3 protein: ASSWGQANTGELF
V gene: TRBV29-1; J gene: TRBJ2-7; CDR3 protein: SVGNRVYEQY
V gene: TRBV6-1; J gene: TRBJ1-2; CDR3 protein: ASSDRTGYGYT
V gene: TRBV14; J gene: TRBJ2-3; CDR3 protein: ASSQVRLAGSSTDTQY
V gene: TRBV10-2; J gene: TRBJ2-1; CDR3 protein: ASSESDSKYNEQF
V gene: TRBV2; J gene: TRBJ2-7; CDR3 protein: ASSDRAVKAYEQY
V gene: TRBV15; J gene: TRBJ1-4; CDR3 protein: ATSRTGGTNEKLF
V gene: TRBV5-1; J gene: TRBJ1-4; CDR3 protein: ASRRTAATNEKLF
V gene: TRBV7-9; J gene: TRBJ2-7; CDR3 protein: ASSGTGTGQYEQY
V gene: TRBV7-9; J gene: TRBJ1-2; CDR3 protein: ASSFKGTWDYGYT
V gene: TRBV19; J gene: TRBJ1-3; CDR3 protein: ASRPTSGNTIY
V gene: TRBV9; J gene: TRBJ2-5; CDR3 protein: ASSHSAGTARETQY
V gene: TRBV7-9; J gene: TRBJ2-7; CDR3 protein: ASSQTSGTFYEQY
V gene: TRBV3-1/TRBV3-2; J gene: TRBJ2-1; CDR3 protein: ASSQEAGGLDEQF
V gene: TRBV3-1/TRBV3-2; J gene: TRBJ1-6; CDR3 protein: ASSQGRSYNSPLH
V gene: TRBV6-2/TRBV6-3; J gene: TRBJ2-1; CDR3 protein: ASSYSALRNEQF
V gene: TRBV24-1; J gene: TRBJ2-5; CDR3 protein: ATSDSSHQETQY
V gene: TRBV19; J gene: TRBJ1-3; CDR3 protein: ASSTKDRVSSGNTIY
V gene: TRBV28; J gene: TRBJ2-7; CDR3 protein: ASSSRQGLYEQY
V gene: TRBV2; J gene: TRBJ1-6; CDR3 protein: ASSETGYSHSPLH
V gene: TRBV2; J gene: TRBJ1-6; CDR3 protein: ASSGRTVNSPLH
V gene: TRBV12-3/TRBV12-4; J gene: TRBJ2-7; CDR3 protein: ASRLTENYEQY
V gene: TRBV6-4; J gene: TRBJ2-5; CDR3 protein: ASSAQAGKETQY
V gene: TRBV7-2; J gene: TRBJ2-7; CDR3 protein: ASSPGTGYYEQY
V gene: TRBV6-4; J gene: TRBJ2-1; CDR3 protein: ASSDSAGGYNEQF
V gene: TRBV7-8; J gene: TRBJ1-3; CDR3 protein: ASSPVQDPLYSGNTIY
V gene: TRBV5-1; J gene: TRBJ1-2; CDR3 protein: ASSGTFPGTGNGYT
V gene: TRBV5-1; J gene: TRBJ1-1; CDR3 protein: ASSLAPSVQLGTEAF
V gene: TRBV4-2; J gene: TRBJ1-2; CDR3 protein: ASSQAGSANYGYT